The subject of this entry is one TCR beta chain. Its cognate antigen is unknown. PCR amplification relied on 60 Vbeta primers (plus 13 Jbeta primers). Using immunoSEQ multiplex PCR, the repertoire was profiled, and TCRdb retains in-frame clones only, with some absent. The sample has approximately 150,000 clones, around a tenth seen once. The source of the sample is a study of cytomegalovirus exposure and HLA in healthy donors. The CDR3 has 16 residues. V lost 0 bases and J 2 bases, leaving 14 bases between the germline ends. CDR1 and CDR2 (germline): SGHRS, YFSETQ. Regarding the study as a whole: The authors later found most CMV-associated TCR beta chains appeared HLA-restricted.

The origin of this receptor is a male donor in good health and CMV-seronegative. Sequencing was carried out using PBMCs. The chain carries TRBV5-1 and TRBJ1-2, with D perhaps matching TRBD1 (5 bases). This CDR3 reads CASSLDSGAGNYGYTF. The CDR3 DNA follows: TGCGCCAGCAGCTTGGATAGTGGGGCTGGGAACTATGGCTACACCTTC.